Each of the 27 T cell receptor beta chains below was sequenced from the same sample in a study of human T cells and chemical hapten exposure. Stated time point: patch test 2, 6 weeks after DPC sensitization. Treatment in this sample: therapeutic diphenylcyclopropenone sensitization with weekly scalp DPC. From the RACE reads, TCRdb called clonotypes with MiXCR, one entry per CDR3 protein. The sample holds 120,000 to 150,000 distinct CDR3 sequences, 10% to 15% seen once. Sequences were derived from whole blood, sampled in connection with sensitization to the hapten diphenylcyclopropenone (DPC). The source of these receptors is a woman aged 45-59 years with alopecia areata. Some clones in this sample may be carry-over from other donors' samples.

The rearrangement joins TRBV7-6 to TRBJ2-6; D not certain. The CDR3 extends over 17 amino acids. Germline loops: CDR1 SGHVS, CDR2 FNYEAQ. Between the trimmed V and J ends, which lost 0 bases and 4 bases, there was a span of 13 bases. CDR3 region: CASSLAAKARGANVLTF. Written as DNA, the CDR3 is TGTGCCAGCAGCTTAGCGGCCAAAGCTAGAGGGGCCAACGTCCTGACTTTC. The variable domain in full, with the rest retrieved from reference TRBV7-6 and TRBJ2-6, is GAGVSQSPRYKVTKRGQDVALRCDPISGHVSLYWYRQALGQGPEFLTYFNYEAQQDKSGLPNDRFSAERPEGSISTLTIQRTEQRDSAMYRCASSLAAKARGANVLTFGAGSRLTVL.

The gene calls are TRBV18 and TRBJ2-6, with 7 bases aligning to TRBD1. This CDR3 has 18 amino acids. Germline-derived CDR1 and CDR2 are KGHSH and LQKENI. V shed 2 bases and J 2 bases; nucleotides not matched to a gene: 9. The CDR3 loop is CASSPRQGFSAGANVLTF. CDR3 nucleotides: TGTGCCAGCTCACCAAGACAGGGCTTTTCTGCTGGGGCCAACGTCCTGACTTTC.

The CDR3 spells CSARPERKLSSYNEQFF. The DNA for the CDR3 is TGCAGTGCTAGACCCGAAAGGAAGCTGAGCTCCTACAATGAGCAGTTCTTC. This chain links TRBV20-1 with TRBJ2-1; D call uncertain. V was shortened by 2 bases and J by 0 bases, with 17 bases between the two germline ends. This CDR3 is 17 amino acids long. The germline V gene encodes CDR1 DFQATT and CDR2 SNEGSKA (reference sequence).

In this sample, this clonotype turned up a few times. V is TRBV12-3 or TRBV12-4 and J is TRBJ2-7; the match to TRBD1 covers 7 bases. With V trimmed by 4 bases and J by 5 bases, 8 bases remained unmatched. The CDR3 totals 14 residues. For the CDR3, the DNA is TGTGCCAGCAGTTCCCGACAGGGTGGGAACGAGCAGTACTTC. Its translation: CASSSRQGGNEQYF.

This rearrangement joins TRBV20-1 to TRBJ2-3; D tentatively reads TRBD1 or TRBD2 (6 bases each). The V and J ends lost 6 bases and 2 bases respectively, with 21 bases between them. This CDR3 spans 16 amino acids. Germline V gene lookup returns CDR1 DFQATT and CDR2 SNEGSKA (reference sequence). The CDR3 loop is CSATKRGGSDTDTQYF. As DNA, the CDR3 is TGCAGTGCCACAAAAAGAGGGGGGAGCGACACAGATACGCAGTATTTT.

This clonotype showed up just a few times. The chain is built from TRBV5-6 and TRBJ2-7, with TRBD2 matching over 7 bases. The CDR3 has 16 residues. CDR1 and CDR2 (germline): SGHDT, YYEEEE. Trimming at V came to 3 bases and at J to 1 base, leaving 10 bases not matched to a gene. The chain's CDR3 is CASSSFGREGSYEQYF. CDR3 sequence (DNA): TGTGCCAGCAGCTCCTTTGGCAGGGAGGGGTCCTACGAGCAGTACTTC.

This chain links TRBV11-2 with TRBJ1-1; possibly TRBD1 for D (5 bases). The germline V and J ends were trimmed by 4 bases and 9 bases, with 15 bases remaining between them. The CDR3 is 13 amino acids. Germline CDR1 reads SGHAT; CDR2 reads FQNNGV. This CDR3 is CASSSLDSRQAFF. CDR3 bases: TGTGCCAGCAGCTCTCTCGACAGCCGCCAAGCTTTCTTT. The full variable domain, with the rest looked up from reference TRBV11-2 and TRBJ1-1, is EAGVAQSPRYKIIEKRQSVAFWCNPISGHATLYWYQQILGQGPKLLIQFQNNGVVDDSQLPKDRFSAERLKGVDSTLKIQPAKLEDSAVYLCASSSLDSRQAFFGQGTRLTVV.

The V gene is TRBV12-3 or TRBV12-4, the J gene TRBJ1-6, with no clear D. Trimming pared 6 bases from V and 10 bases from J, leaving 13 bases between. This CDR3 has 13 residues. The CDR3 region has the DNA TGTGCCAGCAGCCGGGTGGTTGGGTCACCCCTCCACTTT. It is translated as CASSRVVGSPLHF.

This clonotype was recorded a few times. V and J are TRBV19 and TRBJ2-1, with 8 nucleotides matching TRBD1. J gave up 5 bases and V 6 bases, and 9 bases lay outside the gene matches. Germline CDR1 and CDR2: LNHDA and SQIVND (reference sequence). This CDR3 spans 15 amino acids. CDR3 bases: TGTGCCAGTAGACCCCCGGACAGGGTGGACAATGAGCAGTTCTTC. It is translated as CASRPPDRVDNEQFF.

In this sample, this clonotype turned up many times. J is TRBJ2-1 and V is TRBV27; 9 nucleotides agree with TRBD2. V lost 6 bases and J lost 2; bases outside the gene matches: 5. Germline values: CDR1 MNHEY, CDR2 SMNVEV (reference sequence). The CDR3 sequence is 15 residues long. The CDR3 loop reads CASSLSGSPYNEQFF. Here the CDR3 DNA reads TGTGCCAGCAGCCTTAGCGGGAGCCCCTACAATGAGCAGTTCTTC.

This clonotype was seen a handful of times. The chain recombines TRBV21-1 with TRBJ2-1; the table's D call, TRBD2, was not checked against the DNA. TRBV21-1 is tagged as a pseudogene. The CDR3 extends over 16 amino acids. As DNA, the CDR3 is TGTGCCAGCAGCCCCCTTAGCGGGAGGGACTACAATGAGCAGTTCTTC. It encodes CASSPLSGRDYNEQFF.

Note on this clonotype: A read error is possible here, since a much larger clone lies one base away. The chain is built from TRBV3-1 and TRBJ2-5, with 8 bases matching TRBD2. The V gene's germline CDR1 is LGHDT and CDR2 YNNKEL (reference sequence). This CDR3 contains 14 residues. CDR3 sequence reads: CASSRSGSQETRYF. The CDR3 DNA sequence: TGTGCCAGCAGCCGAAGCGGGAGCCAAGAGACCCGGTACTTC.

This clonotype occurred many times. The J gene is TRBJ2-3, the V gene TRBV6-2 or TRBV6-3; 12 nucleotides line up with TRBD2. This CDR3 comprises 13 residues. The trim removed 6 bases at V and 5 bases at J, leaving 0 bases unmatched. Germline CDR1 reads MNHEY; CDR2 reads SVGEGT. The CDR3 DNA reads as TGTGCCAGCAGGACTAGCGGGAGAGATACGCAGTATTTT. Its translation is CASRTSGRDTQYF.

This clonotype has a count of ten or more. The chain couples TRBV7-2 to TRBJ2-3; weak D call: TRBD1 (5 bases). The length of the CDR3 is 14 residues. In germline, CDR1 is SGHTA, CDR2 FQGNSA. Trimming removed 1 base at V and 4 bases at J, with 9 bases between. CDR3 in amino acids: CASSLEGAADTQYF. CDR3 sequence (DNA): TGTGCCAGCAGCTTAGAAGGGGCCGCAGATACGCAGTATTTT.

The table lists this clonotype with many counts. V gene TRBV7-9 combines with J gene TRBJ2-1; D gene ambiguous. The CDR3 is made up of 12 amino acids. CDR1 is SEHNR and CDR2 is FQNEAQ in the germline V gene (reference sequence). Trimming stripped 2 bases from V and 7 bases from J, with 6 bases between. As DNA, the CDR3 is TGTGCCAGCAGCTTAACGAATAATGAGCAGTTCTTC. Encoded protein: CASSLTNNEQFF.

This clonotype was detected only a few times. The chain is built from TRBV28 and TRBJ1-6; TRBD1 might be the D (6 bases). With 6 bases removed from V and 8 bases from J, the gap between germline ends came to 14 bases. The length of the CDR3 is 14 residues. Germline CDR1 and CDR2: MDHEN and SYDVKM. CDR3: CASSQGDTYSPLHF. CDR3 in DNA: TGTGCCAGCAGCCAAGGGGACACCTATTCACCCCTCCACTTT.

This clonotype occurred a few times. The V call is TRBV30, the J call TRBJ2-6; 9 nucleotides align to TRBD1. From germline, CDR1 is GTSNPN and CDR2 SVGIG (reference sequence). V was pared by 5 bases and J by 5 bases, with 7 bases of the junction left unmatched. This CDR3 spans 15 amino acids. The CDR3 loop is CAWEATGGRANVLTF. DNA of the CDR3: TGTGCCTGGGAAGCGACAGGGGGTAGGGCCAACGTCCTGACTTTC.

There are many counts of this clonotype. This chain connects TRBV20-1 to TRBJ1-1, with 9 bases fitting TRBD1. The CDR3 is 15 residues long. J was trimmed by 3 bases and V by 6 bases; bases with no gene match: 11. The germline gives CDR1 DFQATT, CDR2 SNEGSKA (reference sequence). CDR3 nucleotides: TGCAGTGCCCCAGGGACAGGGAATATGTACACTGAAGCTTTCTTT. Residues: CSAPGTGNMYTEAFF.

This clonotype was counted only a few times. This sequence joins TRBV20-1 and TRBJ2-5; 9 nucleotides line up with TRBD2. V lost 6 bases, J lost 4 bases, and 3 bases stayed unmatched. The length of the CDR3 is 12 residues. From germline, CDR1 is DFQATT and CDR2 SNEGSKA (reference sequence). The CDR3, as DNA: TGCAGTGCCCCGACTAGCGGAGAGACCCAGTACTTC. Amino acids: CSAPTSGETQYF.

About this clonotype: Compared with germline, one end of the junction differs, possibly owing to a read error. This chain uses TRBV7-7 with TRBJ2-1; 9 positions match TRBD2. Germline V gene lookup returns CDR1 SSHAT and CDR2 FNYEAQ (reference sequence). This CDR3 region has 15 residues. The CDR3 spells CASSPTSGPYNEQFF. For the CDR3, the DNA is TGTGCTAGCAGCCCGACTAGCGGCCCCTACAATGAGCAGTTCTTC. The whole variable domain, remainder taken from reference TRBV7-7 and TRBJ2-1, is GAGVSQSPRYKVTKRGQDVTLRCDPISSHATLYWYQQALGQGPEFLTYFNYEAQPDKSGLPSDRFSAERPEGSISTLTIQRTEQRDSAMYRCASSPTSGPYNEQFFGPGTRLTVL.

The table lists this clonotype with many counts. J is TRBJ1-1 and V is TRBV30; no clear D. With 3 bases removed from V and 8 bases from J, the gap between germline ends came to 10 bases. The CDR3 is 11 residues long. Per the germline V gene, CDR1 is GTSNPN and CDR2 is SVGIG (reference sequence). CDR3 amino acids: CAWRTQLEAFF. The CDR3 DNA is TGTGCCTGGAGGACTCAATTAGAAGCTTTCTTT.

This clonotype was recorded at least ten times. In DNA, the CDR3 is TGCGCCGTTAGAGGGGACACGAACACCGGGGAGCTGTTTTTT. Translated: CAVRGDTNTGELFF. The gene calls are TRBV5-1 and TRBJ2-2; possible D gene TRBD1, 6 bases. Looked up from germline, CDR1 is SGHRS and CDR2 is YFSETQ. The V gene lost 10 bases and the J gene lost 0 bases, with 13 bases spanning the gap. The CDR3 has 14 amino acids.

There are many counts of this clonotype. This rearrangement joins TRBV7-3 to TRBJ2-2, with D perhaps TRBD1 (7 bases). V was cut by 5 bases and J by 0 bases, with 13 bases left in between. Germline V gene sequence: CDR1 SGHTA, CDR2 FQGTGA. The length of the CDR3 is 16 residues. In DNA form, the CDR3 reads TGTGCCAGCAGCCAGGGGGGTACCGCGAACACCGGGGAGCTGTTTTTT. Protein sequence: CASSQGGTANTGELFF.

This clonotype appeared a few times. The chain uses TRBV19 and TRBJ2-1; TRBD2 agrees at 8 bases. The CDR3 runs to 15 residues. Unmatched junction bases numbered 6, after V lost 5 bases and J lost 3 bases. Germline V lookup: CDR1 LNHDA, CDR2 SQIVND (reference sequence). The CDR3 coding sequence is TGTGCCAGTAGTTACGGGACTAGGTACTACAATGAGCAGTTCTTC. Translation: CASSYGTRYYNEQFF.

This clonotype was counted only a few times. The chain carries TRBV7-3 and TRBJ2-3, with 10 bases matching TRBD2. The CDR3 consists of 15 residues. Germline V gives CDR1 SGHTA, CDR2 FQGTGA. The V gene end was trimmed by 3 bases and the J gene end by 6 bases; junction bases not matched to a gene: 6. The CDR3 here is CASSFLAGGMDTQYF. Here the CDR3 DNA reads TGTGCCAGCAGCTTTTTAGCGGGAGGTATGGATACGCAGTATTTT.

CDR3 DNA: TGCAGCGGCTTACATCGCACAGATACGCAGTATTTT. It translates to CSGLHRTDTQYF. V usage is TRBV29-1 and J usage is TRBJ2-3; D uncertain. V lost 7 bases to trimming and J lost 1 base, with 9 bases between them. Germline V gene data show CDR1 as SQVTM and CDR2 as ANQGSEA. The CDR3 extends over 12 amino acids.

Only a few counts were recorded for this clonotype. In nucleotides, the CDR3 is TGTGCCAGCAGCACCCGGGCCAACTGGCAAGATACGCAGTATTTT. It yields the protein CASSTRANWQDTQYF. The V gene is TRBV3-1, the J gene TRBJ2-3, with D unclear. In germline, CDR1 is LGHDT, CDR2 YNNKEL (reference sequence). The CDR3 sequence is 15 residues long. V lost 5 bases to trimming and J lost 5 bases, with 17 bases between them.